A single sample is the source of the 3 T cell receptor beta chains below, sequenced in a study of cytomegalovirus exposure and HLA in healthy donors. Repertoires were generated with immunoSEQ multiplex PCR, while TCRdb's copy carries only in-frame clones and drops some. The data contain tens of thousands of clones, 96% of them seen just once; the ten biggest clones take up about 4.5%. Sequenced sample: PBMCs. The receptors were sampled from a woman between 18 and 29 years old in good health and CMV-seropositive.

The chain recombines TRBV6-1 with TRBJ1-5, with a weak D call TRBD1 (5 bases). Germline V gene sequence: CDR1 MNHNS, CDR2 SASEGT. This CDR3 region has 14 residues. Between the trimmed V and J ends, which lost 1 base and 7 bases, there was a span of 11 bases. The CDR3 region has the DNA TGTGCCAGCAGTGAAGGGGGCGACAGCCAGCCCCAGCATTTT. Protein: CASSEGGDSQPQHF.

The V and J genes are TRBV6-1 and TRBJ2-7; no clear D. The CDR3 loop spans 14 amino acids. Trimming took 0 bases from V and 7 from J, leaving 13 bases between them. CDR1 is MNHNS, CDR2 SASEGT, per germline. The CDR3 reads CASSEAVRLREQYF. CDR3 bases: TGTGCCAGCAGTGAAGCTGTCCGTCTGCGGGAGCAGTACTTC.

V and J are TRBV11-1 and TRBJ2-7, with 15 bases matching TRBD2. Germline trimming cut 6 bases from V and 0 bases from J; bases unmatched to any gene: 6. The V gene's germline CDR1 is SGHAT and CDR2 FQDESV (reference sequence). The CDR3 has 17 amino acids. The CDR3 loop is CASSPGLAGGRSYEQYF. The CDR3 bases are TGTGCCAGCAGTCCGGGACTAGCGGGAGGACGCTCCTACGAGCAGTACTTC. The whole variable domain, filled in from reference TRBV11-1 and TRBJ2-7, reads EAEVAQSPRYKITEKSQAVAFWCDPISGHATLYWYRQILGQGPELLVQFQDESVVDDSQLPKDRFSAERLKGVDSTLKIQPAELGDSAMYLCASSPGLAGGRSYEQYFGPGTRLTVT.